The rows below give T cell receptor beta chains drawn from one sample of a study of cytomegalovirus exposure and HLA in healthy donors. Assay used: immunoSEQ multiplex PCR; TCRdb lists only in-frame clones, some missing. The table has approximately 150,000 clones, around 68% seen once. The sample was PBMCs. The receptors shown here come from a man in his fifties in good health and CMV-seronegative. Each CDR3 is given with its conserved first and last residue. A D gene is named only where the DNA matches it firmly. Clone sizes are given selectively: once, few, many, or a class where the clone is expanded.

v_gene	abundance	d_gene	j_gene	CDR3nt	CDR3aa
TRBV6-1	.	.	TRBJ2-3	TGTGCCAGCAACCCCGGGGTCCCAGATACGCAGTATTTT	CASNPGVPDTQYF
TRBV11-2	.	TRBD1	TRBJ2-5	TGTGCCAGCAGCCCGGGACAGGGCGAAGAGACCCAGTACTTC	CASSPGQGEETQYF
TRBV6-1	.	.	TRBJ2-5	TGTGCCAGCAGTGAAGGAGTCGAGGGAGTTTGGACTTTCCAAGAGACCCAGTACTTC	CASSEGVEGVWTFQETQYF
TRBV19	.	.	TRBJ2-7	TGTGCCAGTAGTATACGAGGTGGCGGACAGTGGGCCGAGCAGTACTTC	CASSIRGGGQWAEQYF
TRBV6-4	.	.	TRBJ1-4	TGTGCCAGCAGTGCGAGGGTAGGGGAAAAACTGTTTTTT	CASSARVGEKLFF
TRBV6-5	.	.	TRBJ2-5	TGTGCCAGCAAATTAGGGACTGCCCGAGGGACCCAGTACTTC	CASKLGTARGTQYF
TRBV28	.	.	TRBJ1-6	TGTGCCAGCAATTACAGGGTTGGGGATTCACCCCTCCACTTT	CASNYRVGDSPLHF
TRBV29-1	.	.	TRBJ2-2	TGCAGCGTTGAAGTCCAGGGGACCACCGGGGAGCTGTTTTTT	CSVEVQGTTGELFF
TRBV12-5	.	TRBD2	TRBJ2-5	TGTGCTAGTGGAAAGGCGACTAGCGGGGTTGGAGAGACCCAGTACTTC	CASGKATSGVGETQYF
TRBV9	.	TRBD1	TRBJ1-2	TGTGCCAGCAGCGTAGTGGGGACAGGGGGCTATGGCTACACCTTC	CASSVVGTGGYGYTF
TRBV7-9	.	.	TRBJ2-7	TGTGCCAGCAGCTTAGACGCGAGCGCCGAGCAGTACTTC	CASSLDASAEQYF
TRBV5-1	few	.	TRBJ2-2	TGCGCCAGCAGTCGGGACTCTACGAACACCGGGGAGCTGTTTTTT	CASSRDSTNTGELFF
TRBV2	few	.	TRBJ1-6	TGTGCCAGCAGTGGGGGGGGCTATAATTCACCCCTCCACTTT	CASSGGGYNSPLHF
TRBV6-5	.	TRBD1	TRBJ1-2	TGTGCCAGCAGTTTCTCAACAGGGGGCTCTGGCTACACCTTC	CASSFSTGGSGYTF
TRBV20-1	.	.	TRBJ1-1	TGCAGTGCTGTCCGGGATATAGGGGCTTTCTTT	CSAVRDIGAFF
TRBV11-3	.	TRBD2	TRBJ2-5	TGTGCCAGCAGCGTGACTAGCGGGGATACCCAGTACTTC	CASSVTSGDTQYF
TRBV6-1	.	.	TRBJ1-3	TGTGCCAGCAGTCCCCGACAGAGCTCTGGAAACACCATATATTTT	CASSPRQSSGNTIYF
TRBV6-5	.	TRBD1	TRBJ1-4	TGTGCCAGCGCCCTCACACAGGGGGGGCGTGAAAAACTGTTTTTT	CASALTQGGREKLFF
TRBV5-5	.	.	TRBJ1-1	TGTGCCAGCAGCTTAAGGGGAGGCACTGAAGCTTTCTTT	CASSLRGGTEAFF
TRBV6-1	few	TRBD2	TRBJ2-7	TGTGCCAGCAGTGATATCTCCCGACTAGCGGGGATCTCCTACGAGCAGTACTTC	CASSDISRLAGISYEQYF
TRBV21-1	.	.	TRBJ2-7	TGTGCCAGCAGCAAAAAGGCCATATCCGACAGGGGGTCCTACGAGCAGTACTTC	CASSKKAISDRGSYEQYF
TRBV5-1	.	TRBD1	TRBJ2-5	TGCGCCAGCAGCCGACAGGGCGACTGGGAGACCCAGTACTTC	CASSRQGDWETQYF
TRBV19	few	.	TRBJ1-2	TGTGCCAGTAGTCCCTCAGGGAATTTCTATGGCTACACCTTC	CASSPSGNFYGYTF
TRBV5-8	.	.	TRBJ1-6	TGTGCCAGCAGCTTGTACCAGGGGCGAAATAATTCACCCCTCCACTTT	CASSLYQGRNNSPLHF
TRBV21-1	.	.	TRBJ1-1	TGTGCCAGCAGCAAAGCAGCCGGGTCTGAAGCTTTCTTT	CASSKAAGSEAFF
TRBV2	few	TRBD1	TRBJ1-5	TGTGCCAGCAGTGAAGCTCGGGGACAGGGGACCCAGCATTTT	CASSEARGQGTQHF
TRBV28	.	TRBD2	TRBJ2-3	TGTGCCAGCAGTTTAAGAGGAGCGGGGGGAAGCACAGATACGCAGTATTTT	CASSLRGAGGSTDTQYF
TRBV7-3	once	TRBD1	TRBJ1-2	TGTGCCAGCAGCCTTAACCGGGACAGGGATTATGGCTACACCTTC	CASSLNRDRDYGYTF
TRBV6-1	.	.	TRBJ2-5	TGTGCCAGCACCCAACAGGGTCGCGAGACCCAGTACTTC	CASTQQGRETQYF
TRBV5-4	.	.	TRBJ1-5	TGTGCCAGCAGCTTAGGAGGGGTAGATCAGCCCCAGCATTTT	CASSLGGVDQPQHF
TRBV6-6	.	TRBD1	TRBJ2-3	TGTGCCAGCAGCCCTCTAGAAGGGGGCCGCGCAGATACGCAGTATTTT	CASSPLEGGRADTQYF
TRBV4-1	few	.	TRBJ1-1	TGCGCCAGCAGCCCGGGGGGGGAATCGAACACTGAAGCTTTCTTT	CASSPGGESNTEAFF
TRBV28	.	TRBD1	TRBJ2-2	TGTGCCAGCAGTCCGACGCTGGGACAGGGAACGAACACCGGGGAGCTGTTTTTT	CASSPTLGQGTNTGELFF
TRBV5-1	.	.	TRBJ1-1	TGCGCCAGCAGTTCGGACAACGCAGCTTTCTTT	CASSSDNAAFF
TRBV14	.	.	TRBJ2-7	TGTGCCAGCAGCCAAGATCGCAGGGAAACCTACGAGCAGTACTTC	CASSQDRRETYEQYF
TRBV18	few	.	TRBJ2-5	TGTGCCAGCTCACCAGAGCGCCGTCTTACGGGAGAGACCCAGTACTTC	CASSPERRLTGETQYF
TRBV6-6	.	TRBD2	TRBJ2-4	TGTGCCAGCAGTCCATCTAGCGGGGGGGAAAACATTCAGTACTTC	CASSPSSGGENIQYF
TRBV2	.	.	TRBJ1-5	TGTGCCAGCAGTGGGGAACAGGGAGGCAATCAGCCCCAGCATTTT	CASSGEQGGNQPQHF
TRBV7-2	.	TRBD1	TRBJ1-2	TGTGCCAGCAGCTTAGGTGGCAGGGGGCGAAGTGGCTACACCTTC	CASSLGGRGRSGYTF
TRBV19	.	.	TRBJ1-2	TGTGCCAGTAGTCAGAACAGGGTCTATGGCTACACCTTC	CASSQNRVYGYTF
TRBV7-6	.	.	TRBJ2-5	TGTGCCAGCAGCTCGGGACTGACCCAAGAGACCCAGTACTTC	CASSSGLTQETQYF
TRBV28	once	TRBD1	TRBJ2-7	TGTGCCAGCAGTCCCCGACAGGGAAACTACGAGCAGTACTTC	CASSPRQGNYEQYF
TRBV5-4	.	TRBD2	TRBJ2-1	TGTGCCAGCAGCTTGGGGAGCGGGGCCGACAATGAGCAGTTCTTC	CASSLGSGADNEQFF
TRBV19	.	TRBD1	TRBJ1-2	TGTGCCAGTAGTATAGGTCTCGGCAGCAGGGGGTCTTCCTATGGCTACACCTTC	CASSIGLGSRGSSYGYTF
TRBV21-1	.	.	TRBJ2-7	TGTGCCAGCAGCAAACCCCAGCGGGGCGGGGGCCCGGGGGAGCAGTACTTC	CASSKPQRGGGPGEQYF
TRBV4-2	.	.	TRBJ2-5	TGTGCCAGCAGCCAAGAGAATTTTGAGGAGACCCAGTACTTC	CASSQENFEETQYF